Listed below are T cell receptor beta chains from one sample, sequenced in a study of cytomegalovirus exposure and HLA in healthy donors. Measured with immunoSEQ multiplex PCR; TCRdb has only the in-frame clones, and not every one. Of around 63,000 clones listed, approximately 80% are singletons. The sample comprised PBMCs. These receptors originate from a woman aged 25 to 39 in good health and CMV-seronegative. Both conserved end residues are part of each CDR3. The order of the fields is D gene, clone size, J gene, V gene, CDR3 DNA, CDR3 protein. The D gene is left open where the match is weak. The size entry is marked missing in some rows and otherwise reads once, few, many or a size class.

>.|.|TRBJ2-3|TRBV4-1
TGCGCCAGCAGCCAAGACGTGGGGGGTACAGATACGCAGTATTTT
CASSQDVGGTDTQYF
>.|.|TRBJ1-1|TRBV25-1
TGTGCCAGCAGTGAATTTCACAGGGAAACTGAAGCTTTCTTT
CASSEFHRETEAFF
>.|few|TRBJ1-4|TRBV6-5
TGTGCCAGCAGTTACGGGGGGGAAGGGGAAAAACTGTTTTTT
CASSYGGEGEKLFF
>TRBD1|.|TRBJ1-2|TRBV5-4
TGTGCCAGCAGCTCGGACAGGGGGGGCTACACCTTC
CASSSDRGGYTF
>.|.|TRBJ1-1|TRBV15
TGTGCCACCAGCAGAGTCGCGACAGCGAGTATGAACACTGAAGCTTTCTTT
CATSRVATASMNTEAFF
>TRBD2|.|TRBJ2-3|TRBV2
TGTGCCAGCAGAGACCTTAGCGGGGGGGCGATAGATACGCAGTATTTT
CASRDLSGGAIDTQYF
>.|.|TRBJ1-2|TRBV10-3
TGTGCCATCAGTCTCGCTACGGGTGATGGCTACACCTTC
CAISLATGDGYTF
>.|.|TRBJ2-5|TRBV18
TGTGCCAGCTCACCAGAGGAGACCCAGTACTTC
CASSPEETQYF
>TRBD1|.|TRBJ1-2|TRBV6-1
TGTGCCAGCAGTGAAGCCCCGACAGGGAACTATGGCTACACCTTC
CASSEAPTGNYGYTF
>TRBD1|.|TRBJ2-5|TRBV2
TGTGCCAGCAGTGGCGACAGGGTAGGGGAAGAGACCCAGTACTTC
CASSGDRVGEETQYF
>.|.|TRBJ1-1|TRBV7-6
TGTGCCAGCAGCTCCCCAGGAGGGATGAACACTGAAGCTTTCTTT
CASSSPGGMNTEAFF
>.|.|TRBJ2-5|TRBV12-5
TGTGCTAGTGGTCCACAGAGCCAAGAGACCCAGTACTTC
CASGPQSQETQYF
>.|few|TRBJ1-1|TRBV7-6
TGTGCCAGCAGCCAAGCCCCGGTAACTCGTGAAGCTTTCTTT
CASSQAPVTREAFF
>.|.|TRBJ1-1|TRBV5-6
TGTGCCAGCAGCTTAGAGAGCGACGGTTGGAACACTGAAGCTTTCTTT
CASSLESDGWNTEAFF
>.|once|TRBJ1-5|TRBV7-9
TGTGCCAGCAGCCTTGAGACAGGAGACAATCAGCCCCAGCATTTT
CASSLETGDNQPQHF
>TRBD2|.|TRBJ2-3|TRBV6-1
TGTGCCAGCAGTGCCACTAGCGGGGGGACAGATACGCAGTATTTT
CASSATSGGTDTQYF
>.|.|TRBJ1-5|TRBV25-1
TGTGCCAGCAGTGCAACAGGATATAGCAATCAGCCCCAGCATTTT
CASSATGYSNQPQHF
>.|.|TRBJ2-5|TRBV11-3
TGTGCCAGCAGCTTGGTGAGGGAAGAGACCCGGTACTTC
CASSLVREETRYF
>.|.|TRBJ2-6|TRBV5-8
TGTGCCAGCAGCCGGGACTCTGGGGCCAACGTCCTGACTTTC
CASSRDSGANVLTF
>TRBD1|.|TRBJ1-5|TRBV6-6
TGTGCCAGCAGTTACTCGACAGGGAAGCAGCCCCAGCATTTT
CASSYSTGKQPQHF
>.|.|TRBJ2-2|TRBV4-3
TGCGCCAGCAGCCAAGACGGGTCGGACACCGGGGAGCTGTTTTTT
CASSQDGSDTGELFF
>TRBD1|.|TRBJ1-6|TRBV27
TGTGCCAGCAGTCAGGGGGGTTATAATTCACCCCTCCACTTT
CASSQGGYNSPLHF